This T cell receptor beta chain was found in a study of shared clonotypes between healthy human individuals. V lost 3 bases, J lost 4 bases, and 6 bases stayed unmatched. CDR1 is KGHSH and CDR2 is LQKENI in the germline V gene. This CDR3 has 15 residues. TCRdb's table, derived via immunoSEQ multiplex PCR, lists solely in-frame clones and lacks some. The profile covers more than 2,000,000 clones, with 85% to 95% appearing a single time and roughly 0.36% taken by the ten largest. The chain combines TRBV18 with TRBJ1-2, with 9 bases matching TRBD1. The sample was naive CD4+ T cells from PBMCs. Subset noted: CD45RA+ positively selected. The clonotype was recovered from a man aged 18 to 35 in good health. Some clones in this sample may be carry-over from other donors' samples. The CDR3 spells CASSPWTGESYGYTF. Written as DNA, the CDR3 is TGTGCCAGCTCACCCTGGACAGGGGAGAGCTATGGCTACACCTTC.